This TCR beta chain stems from a study of radiation and T cells in renal cell carcinoma. As concerns this clone: The antigen is not known.

The time point here: blood 4 weeks post-SBRT, at nephrectomy. Treatment of the sample: 15 Gy SBRT to primary tumor, nephrectomy 4 weeks later. Blood was sampled at baseline, 2 weeks and 4 weeks after SBRT. In germline, CDR1 is GTSNPN, CDR2 SVGIG (reference sequence). V was pared by 1 base and J by 13 bases, with 10 bases between. The CDR3 is 11 amino acids. TCRdb keeps only in-frame clones here, not all; method: immunoSEQ multiplex PCR. This sample has 90,000 to 100,000 clones, with 84% found just once. Study outcomes and limitations: No pretreatment tumor biopsies were available for baseline clonotypes. In blood, top tumor clones expanded by 2 weeks, shrinking by 4.

The sequenced sample was blood, obtained from a patient whose treatment included radiotherapy and nephrectomy. The chain carries TRBV30 and TRBJ1-4; D gene unclear. The TCR sequence derives from a man in his 60s with renal cell carcinoma. The CDR3, as DNA: TGTGCCTGGAGTGCGTCGGTGGGACTGTTTTTT. Its protein is CAWSASVGLFF.